A single sample gave rise to the 8 T cell receptor beta chains below, sequenced in a study of cytomegalovirus exposure and HLA in healthy donors. The PCR had 60 Vbeta and 13 Jbeta primers. TCRdb's table, derived via immunoSEQ multiplex PCR, lists solely in-frame clones and lacks some. The table has 90,000 to 150,000 clones, over 65% seen once. Sequences were obtained from PBMCs. The receptors were sampled from a woman in her twenties or thirties in good health and CMV-seropositive.

The chain is built from TRBV15 and TRBJ2-5, with D uncertain. V shed 0 bases and J shed 2 bases, with 13 bases lying between them. The CDR3 loop spans 16 amino acids. From germline, CDR1 is LNHNV and CDR2 YYDKDF (reference sequence). The CDR3 spells CATSRDRGSSQETQYF. As DNA, the CDR3 is TGTGCCACCAGCAGAGATAGAGGCTCGTCACAAGAGACCCAGTACTTC.

The gene calls are TRBV7-2 and TRBJ1-6, with a weak D call TRBD1 (6 bases). The V gene's germline CDR1 is SGHTA and CDR2 FQGNSA. Trimming left V 5 bases short and J 11 bases short, with 16 bases between. This CDR3 contains 14 residues. CDR3 region: CASSHRQARAPLHF. The CDR3 nucleotides read TGTGCCAGCAGCCACCGACAGGCTCGGGCACCCCTCCACTTT.

This clone has a handful of counts. CDR3 in DNA: TGTGCCAGCAGCCTCATGGGGACAGGGGATTCACCCCTCCACTTT. This sequence encodes CASSLMGTGDSPLHF. The chain links TRBV7-8 to TRBJ1-6; 10 bases line up with TRBD1. From germline, CDR1 is SGHVS and CDR2 FQNEAQ. This CDR3 spans 15 amino acids. The V and J ends lost 5 bases and 8 bases, in that order; junction bases with no gene match: 6.

The chain employs TRBV4-2 and TRBJ1-6, with D possibly TRBD1 on 5 matching bases. The CDR3 covers 15 residues. Trimming removed 4 bases from V and 7 bases from J, with 14 bases in between. CDR1 LGHNA and CDR2 YNFKEQ come from the germline V gene. CDR3 residues: CASSPGAGRNSPLHF. CDR3 DNA: TGTGCCAGCAGCCCCGGGGCAGGGAGGAATTCACCCCTCCACTTT.

The chain links TRBV7-8 to TRBJ2-3, with 7 bases that match TRBD2. V gave up 7 bases and J gave up 2 bases; unmatched junction bases: 9. The length of the CDR3 is 15 residues. Germline loops: CDR1 SGHVS, CDR2 FQNEAQ. The CDR3 sequence is CASNLMGGVTDTQYF. CDR3 DNA sequence: TGTGCCAGCAATCTAATGGGGGGGGTCACAGATACGCAGTATTTT. Full variable domain (remainder filled in from reference TRBV7-8 and TRBJ2-3): GAGVSQSPRYKVAKRGQDVALRCDPISGHVSLFWYQQALGQGPEFLTYFQNEAQLDKSGLPSDRFFAERPEGSVSTLKIQRTQQEDSAVYLCASNLMGGVTDTQYFGPGTRLTVL.

A single count supports this clone. This rearrangement joins TRBV29-1 to TRBJ1-1, with TRBD1 matching 7 bases. J gave up 1 base and V 6 bases, and 11 bases lay outside the gene matches. Looked up from germline, CDR1 is SQVTM and CDR2 is ANQGSEA. The CDR3 is made up of 15 amino acids. The chain's CDR3 is CSVDRAGLGNTEAFF. DNA of the CDR3: TGCAGCGTCGACAGGGCCGGATTGGGGAACACTGAAGCTTTCTTT. Combining the CDR3 with reference TRBV29-1 and TRBJ1-1 gives the whole variable domain SAVISQKPSRDICQRGTSLTIQCQVDSQVTMMFWYRQQPGQSLTLIATANQGSEATYESGFVIDKFPISRPNLTFSTLTVSNMSPEDSSIYLCSVDRAGLGNTEAFFGQGTRLTVV.

This clone was counted a single time. The rearrangement uses TRBV28 and TRBJ1-1, with a possible D match to TRBD1 (6 bases). The CDR3 covers 13 residues. V was shortened by 6 bases and J by 11 bases, with 19 bases between the two germline ends. Germline CDR1 reads MDHEN; CDR2 reads SYDVKM. Here the CDR3 DNA reads TGTGCCAGCAGGAGGGGAACAGGGAATTCGGCTTTCTTT. It codes for CASRRGTGNSAFF.

J is TRBJ2-5 and V is TRBV5-1, with TRBD2 matching 8 bases. With 5 bases clipped from V and 5 bases from J, the junction kept 11 bases outside the gene matches. Germline V CDR1 and CDR2: SGHRS, YFSETQ. This CDR3 comprises 15 residues. The CDR3 protein is CASRVSGGPGETQYF. CDR3 DNA: TGCGCCAGCAGGGTGAGCGGGGGACCTGGGGAGACCCAGTACTTC.